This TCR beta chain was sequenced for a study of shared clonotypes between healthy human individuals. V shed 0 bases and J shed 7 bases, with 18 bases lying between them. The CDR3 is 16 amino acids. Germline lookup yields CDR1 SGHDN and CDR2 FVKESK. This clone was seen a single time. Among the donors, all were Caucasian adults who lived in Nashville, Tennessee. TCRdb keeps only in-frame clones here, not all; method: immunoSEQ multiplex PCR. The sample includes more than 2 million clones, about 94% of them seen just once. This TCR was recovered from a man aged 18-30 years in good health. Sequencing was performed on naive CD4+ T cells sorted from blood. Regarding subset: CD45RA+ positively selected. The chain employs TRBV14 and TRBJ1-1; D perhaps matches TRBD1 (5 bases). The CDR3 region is CASSQEAEGRTGEAFF. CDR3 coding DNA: TGTGCCAGCAGCCAAGAAGCGGAGGGCAGAACAGGTGAAGCTTTCTTT. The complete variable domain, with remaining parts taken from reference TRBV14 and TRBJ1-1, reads EAGVTQFPSHSVIEKGQTVTLRCDPISGHDNLYWYRRVMGKEIKFLLHFVKESKQDESGMPNNRFLAERTGGTYSTLKVQPAELEDSGVYFCASSQEAEGRTGEAFFGQGTRLTVV.